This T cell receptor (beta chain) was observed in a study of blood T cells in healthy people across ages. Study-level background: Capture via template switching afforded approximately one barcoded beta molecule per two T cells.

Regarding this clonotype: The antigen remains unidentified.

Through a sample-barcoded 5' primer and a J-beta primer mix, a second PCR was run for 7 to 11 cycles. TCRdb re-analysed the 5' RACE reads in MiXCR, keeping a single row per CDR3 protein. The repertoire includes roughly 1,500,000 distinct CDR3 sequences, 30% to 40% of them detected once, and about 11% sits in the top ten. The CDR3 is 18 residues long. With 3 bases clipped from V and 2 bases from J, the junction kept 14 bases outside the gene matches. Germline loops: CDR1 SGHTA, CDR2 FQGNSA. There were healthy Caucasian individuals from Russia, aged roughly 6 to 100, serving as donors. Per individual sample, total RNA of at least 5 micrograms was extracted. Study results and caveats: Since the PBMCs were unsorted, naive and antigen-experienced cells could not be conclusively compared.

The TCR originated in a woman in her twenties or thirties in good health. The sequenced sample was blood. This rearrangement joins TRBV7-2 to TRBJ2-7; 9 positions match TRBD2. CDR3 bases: TGTGCCAGCAGCTTCGGGGCTAGCGGGAATTTCAAGACCTACGAGCAGTACTTC. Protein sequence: CASSFGASGNFKTYEQYF.